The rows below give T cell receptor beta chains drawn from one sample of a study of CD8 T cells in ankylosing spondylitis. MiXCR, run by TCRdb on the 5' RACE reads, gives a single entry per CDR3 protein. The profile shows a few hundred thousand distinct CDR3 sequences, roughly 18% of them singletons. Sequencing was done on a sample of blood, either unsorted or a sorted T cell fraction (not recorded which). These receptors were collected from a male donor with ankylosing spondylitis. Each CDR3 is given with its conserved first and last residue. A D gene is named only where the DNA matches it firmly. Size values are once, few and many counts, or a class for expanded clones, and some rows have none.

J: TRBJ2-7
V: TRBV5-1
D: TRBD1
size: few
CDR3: CASSLGQGSSYEQYF
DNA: TGCGCCAGCAGCTTAGGACAGGGGTCATCCTACGAGCAGTACTTC

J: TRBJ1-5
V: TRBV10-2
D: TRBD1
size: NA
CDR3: CASRPDRDNQPQHF
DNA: TGCGCCAGCAGACCCGACAGGGACAATCAGCCCCAGCATTTT

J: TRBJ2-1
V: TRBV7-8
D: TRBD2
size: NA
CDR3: CASSSPGLADSSYNEQFF
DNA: TGTGCCAGCAGCTCCCCGGGACTAGCGGACAGCTCCTACAATGAGCAGTTCTTC

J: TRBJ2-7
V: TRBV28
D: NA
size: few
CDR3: CASRDESRGTHYEQYF
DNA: TGTGCCAGCAGAGATGAGTCTCGGGGGACCCACTACGAGCAGTACTTC

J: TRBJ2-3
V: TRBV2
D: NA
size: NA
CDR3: CASSEADGAPQYF
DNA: TGTGCCAGCAGTGAAGCGGATGGAGCTCCGCAGTATTTT

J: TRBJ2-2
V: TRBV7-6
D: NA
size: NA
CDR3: CASSLLAENTGELFF
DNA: TGTGCCAGCAGCTTACTCGCGGAGAACACCGGGGAGCTGTTTTTT

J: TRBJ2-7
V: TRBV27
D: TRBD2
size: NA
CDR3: CASSFSGDSYEQYF
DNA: TGTGCCAGCAGTTTTAGCGGGGACTCCTACGAGCAGTACTTC

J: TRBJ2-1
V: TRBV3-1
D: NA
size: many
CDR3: CASSRKPGNYNEQFF
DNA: TGTGCCAGCAGCCGAAAACCGGGAAACTACAATGAGCAGTTCTTC

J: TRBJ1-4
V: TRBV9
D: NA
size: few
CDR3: CASSVEGLGATNEKLFF
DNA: TGTGCCAGCAGCGTAGAAGGGTTGGGGGCAACTAATGAAAAACTGTTTTTT

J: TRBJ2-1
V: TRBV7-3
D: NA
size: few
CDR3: CASSLIGEIGEQFF
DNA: TGTGCCAGCAGCTTAATTGGAGAAATCGGTGAGCAGTTCTTC

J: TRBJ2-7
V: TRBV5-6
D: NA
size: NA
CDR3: CASSLIRSETYEQYF
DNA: TGTGCCAGCAGCTTGATTCGTAGTGAGACCTACGAGCAGTACTTC

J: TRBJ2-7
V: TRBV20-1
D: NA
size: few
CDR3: CSAREEGAYEQYF
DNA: TGCAGTGCTAGAGAGGAGGGAGCCTACGAGCAGTACTTC

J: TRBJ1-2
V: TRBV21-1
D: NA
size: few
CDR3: CASSNGGPRSNEGYTF
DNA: TGTGCCAGCAGCAATGGGGGGCCGAGGTCTAATGAAGGCTACACCTTC

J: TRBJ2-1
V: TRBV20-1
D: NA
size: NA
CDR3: CSARAVLSSYNEQFF
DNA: TGCAGTGCTAGAGCGGTCCTGAGCTCCTACAATGAGCAGTTCTTC

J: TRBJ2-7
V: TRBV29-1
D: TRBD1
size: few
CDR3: CSVEAFGDRGSYEQYF
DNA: TGCAGCGTTGAAGCCTTCGGGGACAGGGGCTCCTACGAGCAGTACTTC

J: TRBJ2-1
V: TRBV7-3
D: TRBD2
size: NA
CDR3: CASSFLASGSYEQFF
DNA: TGTGCCAGCAGCTTCTTGGCTAGCGGGAGTTATGAGCAGTTCTTC

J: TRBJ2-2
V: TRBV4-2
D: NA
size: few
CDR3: CASNLKGGGELFF
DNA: TGTGCCAGCAACCTAAAAGGCGGCGGGGAGCTGTTTTTT

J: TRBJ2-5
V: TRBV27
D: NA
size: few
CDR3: CASSLSIGSGETQYF
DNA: TGTGCCAGCAGTTTATCTATAGGGTCAGGGGAGACCCAGTACTTC

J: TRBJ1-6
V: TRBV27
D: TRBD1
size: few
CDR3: CASSSNSGGWDNSPLHF
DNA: TGTGCCAGCAGTTCCAACTCAGGGGGCTGGGATAATTCACCCCTCCACTTT

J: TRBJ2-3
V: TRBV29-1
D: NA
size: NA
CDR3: CSDESTDTQYF
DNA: TGCAGCGACGAATCAACTGATACGCAGTATTTT

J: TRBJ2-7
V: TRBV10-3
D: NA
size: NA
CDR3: CAISEGVTQNPTEQYF
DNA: TGTGCCATCAGTGAAGGGGTGACTCAAAATCCTACGGAGCAGTACTTC

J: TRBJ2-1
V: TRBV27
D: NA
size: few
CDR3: CASSFGNYEQFF
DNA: TGTGCCAGCAGTTTCGGAAACTATGAGCAGTTCTTC

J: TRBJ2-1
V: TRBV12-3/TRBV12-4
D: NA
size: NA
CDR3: CASSFLGGDEQFF
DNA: TGTGCCAGCAGTTTCCTAGGGGGGGATGAGCAGTTCTTC

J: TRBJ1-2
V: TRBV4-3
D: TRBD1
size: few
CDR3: CASSQGSPGQALDYGYTF
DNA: TGCGCCAGCAGCCAAGGATCCCCGGGACAGGCCCTGGATTATGGCTACACCTTC

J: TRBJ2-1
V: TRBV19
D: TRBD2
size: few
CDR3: CASSIGGSGPYNEQFF
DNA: TGTGCCAGTAGTATCGGGGGGAGCGGACCGTACAATGAGCAGTTCTTC

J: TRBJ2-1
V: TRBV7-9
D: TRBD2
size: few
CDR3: CASSLPGTSDEQFF
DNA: TGTGCCAGCAGCTTACCGGGGACTAGCGATGAGCAGTTCTTC

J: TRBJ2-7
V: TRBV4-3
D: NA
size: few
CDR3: CASSQVVQSRYEQYF
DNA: TGCGCCAGCAGCCAAGTTGTACAGTCCCGCTACGAGCAGTACTTC

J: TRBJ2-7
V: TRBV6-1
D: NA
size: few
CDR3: CASTPSDGPYEQYF
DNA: TGTGCCAGCACCCCTTCGGACGGACCTTACGAGCAGTACTTC

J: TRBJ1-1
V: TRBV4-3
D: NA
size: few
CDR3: CASSQGLEIYTEAFF
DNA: TGCGCCAGCAGCCAAGGGCTGGAGATCTACACTGAAGCTTTCTTT

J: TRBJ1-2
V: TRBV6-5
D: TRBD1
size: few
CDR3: CASSYYEGQGARNYGYTF
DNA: TGTGCCAGCAGTTACTATGAGGGACAGGGGGCGAGGAACTATGGCTACACCTTC

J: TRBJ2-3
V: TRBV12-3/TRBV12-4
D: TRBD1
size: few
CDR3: CASSPTGAMDTQYF
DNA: TGTGCCAGCAGTCCTACAGGGGCAATGGATACGCAGTATTTT

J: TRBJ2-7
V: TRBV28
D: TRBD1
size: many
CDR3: CASSGTDSYEQYF
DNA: TGTGCCAGCAGTGGGACAGACTCCTACGAGCAGTACTTC

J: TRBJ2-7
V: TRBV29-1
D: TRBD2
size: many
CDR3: CSVELRGSSYEQYF
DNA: TGCAGCGTTGAGTTGCGGGGGAGCTCCTACGAGCAGTACTTC

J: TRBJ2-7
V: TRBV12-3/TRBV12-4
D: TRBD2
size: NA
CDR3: CASSSWTSGAYEQYF
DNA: TGTGCCAGCAGTTCGTGGACTAGCGGGGCCTACGAGCAGTACTTC

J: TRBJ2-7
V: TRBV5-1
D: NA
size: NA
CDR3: CASSLRGGGTYEQYF
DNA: TGCGCCAGCAGCTTGAGAGGTGGTGGGACCTACGAGCAGTACTTC

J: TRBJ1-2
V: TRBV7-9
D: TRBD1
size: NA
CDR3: CASSADRNYGYTF
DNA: TGTGCCAGCAGCGCGGACAGGAACTATGGCTACACCTTC